This T cell receptor beta chain comes out of a study of PD-L1 blockade in urothelial cancer (TCRdb year 2017). Regarding the complete study: Every patient began therapy in 2014 and was given atezolizumab 1,200 mg intravenously every 3 weeks. The study was an exploratory multi-omic analysis of somatic, immune and clinical correlates of response to PD-L1 blockade with atezolizumab in urothelial cancer. In the same patients, pretreatment tumors underwent whole exome sequencing and RNA sequencing in addition to TCR sequencing. About 90% of the roughly 30 patients were identified as males with urothelial cancer of bladder origin, and a prior smoking history was reported by 18 of 29 patients. Pretreatment tumor samples and matched peripheral blood, collected serially before and after atezolizumab treatment, underwent TCR sequencing. Durable clinical benefit was achieved by nine patients and was not achieved by 20 patients. Patients had an ECOG performance status of 0 or 1 and had received between 0 and 3 prior chemotherapy regimens. Blood samples were analyzed at 3 weeks after treatment start (second dose) and at 6 weeks after treatment start. Blood samples gave a median of about 140,000 T cells and 77,000 or so unique TCRs, with a median clonality of about 0.078. Durable clinical benefit was defined as progression-free survival longer than 6 months, and TCR features were also tested against progression-free and overall survival. Twenty-nine patients had pretreatment blood TCR-seq, about 24 had at least one posttreatment blood collection, and about 24 had tumor TCR-seq.

Compared with germline, V lacks 4 bases and J lacks 5 bases; bases without a gene match: 5. Measured from the cysteine to the phenylalanine, the CDR3 is 14 residues long. CDR3 DNA only is kept here, 42 bases in frame from base 1. CDR1 and CDR2, per the germline V gene, are SGHRS and YFSETQ. Explained via the paper, the time point label denotes: pretreatment peripheral blood. A total of roughly 31 patients with locally advanced or metastatic urothelial carcinoma, treated at Memorial Sloan Kettering on a trial protocol, made up the cohort. Peripheral blood mononuclear cells were collected pretreatment and during treatment, with between 1 and 8 total time points per patient. The Qiagen DNeasy Blood extraction kit was used to purify genomic DNA from total PBMCs and from tumor samples. PBMCs were collected pretreatment and during treatment, and were isolated and stored as previously described. A remark on this clone: This receptor's antigen is unknown. No per-base quality is available; no much larger clone lies one base away.

The paper's findings and limits, for the study overall: Improved progression-free and overall survival was associated with having pretreatment peripheral blood TCR clonality below the median. Because the sample size was small (n ≈ 27) and many of the analyses were exploratory, the results are meant to be hypothesis-generating. At 3 weeks after the start of treatment, tumor-associated TCR clones in peripheral blood had expanded more in patients with durable benefit (n of about 21, p = 0.022).

To estimate absolute template abundance from read counts, synthetic TCR analog templates were spiked into each PCR. The immunoSEQ assay used bias-controlled V and J gene primers to amplify TCRbeta CDR3 regions from genomic DNA. Rearranged TCRbeta segments were sequenced at approximately 20X coverage. The authors processed their data as follows. Clustering was used to correct sequencing errors, and CDR3s were annotated against IMGT so that V, D and J genes could be assigned. Downstream analyses used only productive TCRbeta rearrangements and left out out-of-frame or stop-codon sequences. To compute clonality, Shannon entropy was normalized by the log of the number of unique productive sequences and then subtracted from one. Fisher's exact test with Benjamini-Hochberg correction, at a threshold of adjusted p below 0.01, was used to find clones that differed between time points or between blood and tumor. TCRdb carries this immuneACCESS record with in-frame sequences only. Its versions omit some clonotypes, under half of them owing to an unresolved V gene in the studies checked, with the rest unexplained. V and J calls and clone size are as listed in that table; D and trimming were resolved from the DNA. The table for this sample lists approximately 79,000 clones; approximately 86% of them were counted only once. The ten largest clones add up to about 7.4% of the sample.

The V and J segments used are TRBV5-1 and TRBJ1-1; TRBD1 aligns with 10 central bases. The sequence derives from a man aged 40-49 years with urothelial cancer. Material: PBMCs, obtained around atezolizumab (anti-PD-L1) treatment. CDR3 loop: CASSPEDRGTEAFF. DNA sequence: TGCGCCAGCAGCCCGGAGGACAGGGGGACTGAAGCTTTCTTT.